The 4 T cell receptor beta chains reported below all come from one sample, sequenced in a study of PD-L1 blockade in urothelial cancer. Data came from immunoSEQ multiplex PCR; TCRdb stores just in-frame clones and leaves some out. The profile shows around 80,000 clones, 85% to 95% of them singletons. The time point was: peripheral blood 6 weeks after treatment start. Specimen: PBMCs, collected around atezolizumab (anti-PD-L1) treatment. These TCRs come from a woman aged 80 or over with urothelial cancer.

The chain couples TRBV19 to TRBJ1-1; D not resolved. The V and J ends lost 3 bases and 8 bases respectively, with 13 bases between them. Per the germline V gene, CDR1 is LNHDA and CDR2 is SQIVND (reference sequence). The length of the CDR3 is 13 residues. CDR3 sequence reads: CASSIAAPEEAFF. CDR3 bases: TGTGCCAGTAGTATTGCGGCCCCGGAGGAAGCTTTCTTT. The full variable domain, its missing parts supplied by reference TRBV19 and TRBJ1-1, is DGGITQSPKYLFRKEGQNVTLSCEQNLNHDAMYWYRQDPGQGLRLIYYSQIVNDFQKGDIAEGYSVSREKKESFPLTVTSAQKNPTAFYLCASSIAAPEEAFFGQGTRLTVV.

The chain joins TRBV28 to TRBJ2-2, with TRBD2 identical over 9 bases. The CDR3 contains 17 residues. V lost 5 bases to trimming and J lost 2 bases; unmatched junction nucleotides: 9. Germline-derived CDR1 and CDR2 are MDHEN and SYDVKM. As DNA, the CDR3 is TGTGCCAGCAGTCCAACCGGACTAGCGAGAAACACCGGGGAGCTGTTTTTT. Its translation: CASSPTGLARNTGELFF.

The chain couples TRBV7-8 to TRBJ2-4, with D unresolved. CDR1 and CDR2 (germline): SGHVS, FQNEAQ. There are 13 residues in the CDR3. Trimming cost V 2 bases and J 10 bases, with 12 bases left between them. CDR3 DNA sequence: TGTGCCAGCAGCTTATTCTCCCAACGGATTCAGTACTTC. Translating it yields CASSLFSQRIQYF.

The chain has TRBV5-7 and TRBJ1-4, with D perhaps matching TRBD1 (6 bases). TRBV5-7 is given ORF status, its function remaining uncertain. Trimming stripped 6 bases from V and 3 bases from J, with 12 bases between. The CDR3 is 14 residues long. The CDR3 here is CASNGTTANEKLFF. Written as DNA, the CDR3 is TGTGCCAGCAACGGGACAACCGCTAATGAAAAACTGTTTTTT.